Given below is one TCR beta chain in context. As yet, its antigen is unknown. These data come from a study of cytomegalovirus exposure and HLA in healthy donors. CDR3 length equals 15 residues. V lost 5 bases to trimming and J lost 4 bases; unmatched junction nucleotides: 8. CDR1 and CDR2 (germline): MNHEY, SMNVEV (reference sequence). Whole-study findings and limits: A later analysis by the authors found several of the most significant clusters apparently linked to common viral pathogens.

Use of 60 Vbeta and 13 Jbeta primers characterized the PCR. Repertoires were generated with immunoSEQ multiplex PCR, while TCRdb's copy carries only in-frame clones and drops some. The repertoire has around 220,000 clones, approximately 79% of them found once; the top ten carry about 0.23%. The sample was PBMCs. The chain links TRBV27 to TRBJ1-5; 7 bases map to TRBD1. The receptor was isolated from a girl aged 2 to 10 in good health and CMV-seronegative. CDR3 in amino acids: CASSRQGSSNQPQHF. The CDR3 DNA sequence: TGTGCCAGCAGTCGACAGGGAAGTTCGAATCAGCCCCAGCATTTT.